The 30 T cell receptor beta chains reported below all come from one sample, sequenced in a study of T cells in Graves' hyperthyroidism and ophthalmopathy. TCR beta CDR3 region amplification was performed from RNA transcripts. A set of HTBI primers served as the primers for a first-round RT-PCR of the TCR CDR3. MiXCR, run by TCRdb on the multiplex PCR reads, gives a single entry per CDR3 protein. Of 500,000 to 650,000 distinct CDR3 sequences detected, 14% appear once; the ten largest clones hold about an eighth. Sequencing was performed on blood. These receptors were taken from a woman in her fifties or sixties with Graves' ophthalmopathy.

This clonotype came up many times. The rearrangement links TRBV6-1 to TRBJ2-5; 12 bases match TRBD2. This CDR3 region has 18 residues. J was trimmed by 2 bases and V by 4 bases; bases with no gene match: 11. Germline V gives CDR1 MNHNS, CDR2 SASEGT. CDR3 bases: TGTGCCAGCAGTGGTTACCGGATGGGGACTAGCGGGCAAGAGACCCAGTACTTC. Its translation: CASSGYRMGTSGQETQYF.

This clonotype came up many times. The CDR3 reads CASTPWVLAGVLAREQFF. In DNA form, the CDR3 reads TGTGCCAGTACCCCCTGGGTGCTAGCGGGAGTTCTAGCTCGTGAGCAGTTCTTC. The V and J genes are TRBV19 and TRBJ2-1; 10 bases are a match to TRBD2. CDR1 LNHDA and CDR2 SQIVND come from the germline V gene (reference sequence). The CDR3 runs 18 residues. Trimming at V came to 7 bases and at J to 9 bases, leaving 21 bases not matched to a gene.

This clonotype was detected many times. The chain combines TRBV3-1 with TRBJ2-7; weak D call: TRBD2 (6 bases). In germline, CDR1 is LGHDT, CDR2 YNNKEL (reference sequence). Trimming shortened V by 0 bases and J by 7 bases, and 16 bases separated the two germline ends. The CDR3 sequence is 15 residues long. The CDR3 is CASSQEEEGAGEQYF. CDR3 coding DNA: TGTGCCAGCAGCCAAGAGGAGGAGGGCGCGGGTGAGCAGTACTTC.

This clonotype was seen only a few times. V usage is TRBV15 and J usage is TRBJ2-3, with 12 bases aligning to TRBD2. CDR1 is LNHNV, CDR2 YYDKDF, per germline (reference sequence). The CDR3 runs to 16 residues. The junction had 6 bases not matched to a gene; V was cut back by 7 bases and J by 1 base. The CDR3 nucleotides are TGTGCCACCAACAGGGGACTAGCGGGCCGCACAGATACGCAGTATTTT. Its translation: CATNRGLAGRTDTQYF.

This clonotype was counted between two and nine times. The chain joins TRBV4-1 to TRBJ1-2; 9 nucleotides line up with TRBD1. The CDR3 covers 14 residues. Germline CDR1 reads MGHRA; CDR2 reads YSYEKL. Trimming at V came to 0 bases and at J to 7 bases, leaving 3 bases not matched to a gene. The CDR3 spells CASSQETGGFGYTF. The CDR3 DNA reads TGCGCCAGCAGCCAAGAGACAGGGGGATTTGGCTACACCTTC.

This clonotype was detected only a few times. This rearrangement joins TRBV29-1 to TRBJ2-7; 7 nucleotides line up with TRBD2. CDR3 length equals 12 residues. J was trimmed by 4 bases and V by 4 bases; bases with no gene match: 4. Germline loops: CDR1 SQVTM, CDR2 ANQGSEA. CDR3 DNA: TGCAGCGTTGTATTGGGAGGGTACGAGCAGTACTTC. Its translation: CSVVLGGYEQYF.

The genes are TRBV18 and TRBJ1-2, with D perhaps TRBD1 (5 bases). There are 20 residues in the CDR3. V shed 3 bases and J shed 0 bases, with 26 bases lying between them. Germline assignment: CDR1 KGHSH and CDR2 LQKENI. Here the CDR3 reads CASSPTRIAGSSKTNYGYTF. The CDR3 coding sequence is TGTGCCAGCTCACCGACCCGAATCGCAGGGTCCTCTAAAACTAACTATGGCTACACCTTC.

There are a few counts of this clonotype. V and J are TRBV4-3 and TRBJ1-6; weak D call: TRBD1 (5 bases). V was cut by 5 bases and J by 5 bases, with 16 bases left in between. Germline V gene lookup returns CDR1 LGHNA and CDR2 YSLEER. CDR3 size: 16 residues. DNA for the CDR3: TGCGCCAGCAGCGACGATAGGCAGGGCGATAATTCACCCCTCCACTTT. Residues: CASSDDRQGDNSPLHF.

This clonotype was seen many times. This sequence joins TRBV5-1 and TRBJ1-2; 7 bases line up with TRBD1. CDR3 length: 13 residues. The germline gives CDR1 SGHRS, CDR2 YFSETQ. V shed 0 bases, J shed 6 bases, and the junction held 2 bases outside the gene matches. The CDR3 is CASSLVRGHGYTF. The CDR3, as DNA: TGCGCCAGCAGCTTGGTTAGGGGGCATGGCTACACCTTC.

This clonotype has a count of ten or more. The CDR3 sequence: CASSPVVMSGARTEAFF. The CDR3 DNA is TGCGCCAGCAGCCCGGTCGTCATGTCGGGGGCGCGAACTGAAGCTTTCTTT. V gene TRBV5-1 combines with J gene TRBJ1-1; D might be TRBD1 (6 bases). V lost 4 bases and J 5 bases, leaving 24 bases between the germline ends. In germline, CDR1 is SGHRS, CDR2 YFSETQ. The CDR3 has 17 residues.

At least ten counts were recorded for this clonotype. The chain recombines TRBV28 with TRBJ2-7; 8 bases fit TRBD1. Germline CDR1 MDHEN, CDR2 SYDVKM. The V and J ends lost 6 bases and 3 bases, in that order; junction bases with no gene match: 10. CDR3 length: 15 amino acids. Written as DNA, the CDR3 is TGTGCCAGCAGATCAGGACAGGGAAAAGACTACGAGCAGTACTTC. It specifies CASRSGQGKDYEQYF. The full variable domain, its missing parts supplied by reference TRBV28 and TRBJ2-7, is DVKVTQSSRYLVKRTGEKVFLECVQDMDHENMFWYRQDPGLGLRLIYFSYDVKMKEKGDIPEGYSVSREKKERFSLILESASTNQTSMYLCASRSGQGKDYEQYFGPGTRLTVT.

In its sample, this clonotype was seen a few times. With a much larger clone just one base away, this may be a read error. The chain links TRBV28 to TRBJ2-7; possibly TRBD2 for D (6 bases). Germline V gene sequence: CDR1 MDHEN, CDR2 SYDVKM. The CDR3 runs 15 residues. CDR3 protein: CAGSLSGSRLYEQYF. The CDR3, as DNA: TGTGCCGGCAGTTTATCCGGGAGCCGGCTCTACGAGCAGTACTTC. Drawing the rest from reference TRBV28 and TRBJ2-7, the complete variable domain is DVKVTQSSRYLVKRTGEKVFLECVQDMDHENMFWYRQDPGLGLRLIYFSYDVKMKEKGDIPEGYSVSREKKERFSLILESASTNQTSMYLCAGSLSGSRLYEQYFGPGTRLTVT.

The J gene is TRBJ2-1, the V gene TRBV7-2; TRBD2 matches at 13 bases. Trimming took 4 bases from V and 6 from J; bases not matched to a gene: 6. This CDR3 spans 16 amino acids. Germline CDR1 and CDR2: SGHTA and FQGNSA. The CDR3 loop reads CASSSRLAGGFNEQFF. For the CDR3, the DNA is TGTGCCAGCAGCTCCCGACTAGCGGGAGGTTTCAATGAGCAGTTCTTC.

This clonotype was picked up many times. This chain links TRBV6-5 with TRBJ2-7; a possible D gene is TRBD2 (7 bases). This CDR3 is built from 16 residues. Germline V gives CDR1 MNHEY, CDR2 SVGAGI. Trimming stripped 2 bases from V and 1 base from J, with 15 bases between. The CDR3 DNA is TGTGCCAGCAGTTACACGATGGGGGGGCTATCCTACGAGCAGTACTTC. It translates to CASSYTMGGLSYEQYF.

CDR3 DNA sequence: TGTGCCAGTAGTGACAGGGTGGGGTCCTACAATGAGCAGTTCTTC. This sequence encodes CASSDRVGSYNEQFF. This chain uses TRBV19 with TRBJ2-1; 7 bases align to TRBD1. The germline V gene has CDR1 LNHDA and CDR2 SQIVND (reference sequence). This CDR3 contains 15 residues. Trimming took 5 bases from V and 1 from J; bases not matched to a gene: 5.

V gene TRBV5-5 combines with J gene TRBJ1-5; 8 nucleotides align to TRBD1. Germline assignment: CDR1 SGHKS and CDR2 YYEKEE (reference sequence). V gave up 4 bases and J gave up 0 bases; unmatched junction bases: 9. The CDR3 length is 17 residues. The CDR3 region has the DNA TGTGCCAGCAGCCAAGACCGGGACAGGATTAGCAATCAGCCCCAGCATTTT. Translated, it gives CASSQDRDRISNQPQHF.

This clonotype was recorded at least ten times. The rearrangement links TRBV5-1 to TRBJ2-1; D perhaps matches TRBD1 (7 bases). V was clipped by 4 bases and J by 0 bases, with 29 bases between them. The CDR3 spans 21 residues. Per germline, CDR1 SGHRS and CDR2 YFSETQ. CDR3 sequence reads: CASSLPPDRDLRGSSYNEQFF. CDR3 sequence (DNA): TGCGCCAGCAGCCTCCCGCCTGACAGGGACCTCCGGGGGAGCTCCTACAATGAGCAGTTCTTC.

The chain joins TRBV7-9 to TRBJ2-4; D possibly corresponds to TRBD1 (6 bases). Deletions cut 1 base from V and 0 bases from J, with 10 bases between. Germline V gives CDR1 SEHNR, CDR2 FQNEAQ (reference sequence). This CDR3 region has 16 residues. In DNA, the CDR3 is TGTGCCAGCAGCTTAGGGACAGAATTAGCCAAAAACATTCAGTACTTC. As protein: CASSLGTELAKNIQYF.

This clonotype was recorded a few times. The rearrangement uses TRBV7-2 and TRBJ1-4; D is uncertain. The V gene's germline CDR1 is SGHTA and CDR2 FQGNSA. Trimming stripped 3 bases from V and 4 bases from J, with 15 bases between. This CDR3 has 16 residues. Here the CDR3 reads CASSFNLVLNNEKLFF. The DNA for the CDR3 is TGTGCCAGCAGCTTTAACCTGGTCCTCAATAATGAAAAACTGTTTTTT.

This clonotype was detected many times. V usage is TRBV27 and J usage is TRBJ2-1; TRBD2 is a possible D gene (6 bases). Trimming took off 2 bases at V and 8 bases at J, with 22 bases between the two ends. This CDR3 contains 17 residues. In germline, CDR1 is MNHEY, CDR2 SMNVEV (reference sequence). This CDR3 is CASSLSLRSGRQYEQFF. The CDR3 nucleotides read TGTGCCAGCAGTTTAAGTCTTCGAAGCGGGCGGCAATATGAGCAGTTCTTC.

The chain's CDR3 is CASSQAGGVGNEQFF. Here the CDR3 DNA reads TGTGCCAGCAGTCAAGCGGGAGGTGTGGGCAATGAGCAGTTCTTC. The V and J genes are TRBV12-3 or TRBV12-4 and TRBJ2-1; 9 bases line up with TRBD2. The V and J ends lost 5 bases and 6 bases, in that order; junction bases with no gene match: 8. CDR3 length: 15 residues.

This clonotype was observed a few times. The chain carries TRBV15 and TRBJ2-1; tentative D call: TRBD2 (6 bases). The CDR3 runs to 13 residues. The ends were cut back, 3 bases at V and 7 bases at J, with 10 bases in the middle. From germline, CDR1 is LNHNV and CDR2 YYDKDF (reference sequence). The CDR3 nucleotides read TGTGCCACCAGCAGCCCCAGCGGGAATGAGCAGTTCTTC. It translates to CATSSPSGNEQFF.

This clonotype came up a few times. The DNA of the CDR3 is TGCGCCAGCAGCCAAGTGGCTAGCTCGAATGAGCAGTTCTTC. Translation gives CASSQVASSNEQFF. This chain links TRBV4-3 with TRBJ2-1; D is perhaps TRBD2 (5 bases). Per germline, CDR1 LGHNA and CDR2 YSLEER. Trimming took off 1 base at V and 7 bases at J, with 11 bases between the two ends. This CDR3 spans 14 amino acids.

This clonotype turned up a few times. V and J are TRBV10-3 and TRBJ2-1; the D is unclear. The germline V gene encodes CDR1 ENHRY and CDR2 SYGVKD. The CDR3 consists of 15 residues. Trimming left V 3 bases short and J 5 bases short, with 14 bases between. The DNA of the CDR3 is TGTGCCATCAGTGATTCTAAGTCCTTTCACAATGAGCAGTTCTTC. Translated, it gives CAISDSKSFHNEQFF.

This clonotype was recorded at least ten times. The rearrangement uses TRBV6-2 or TRBV6-3 and TRBJ2-7; tentative D call: TRBD1 (7 bases). The germline gives CDR1 MNHEY, CDR2 SVGEGT. The CDR3 spans 15 residues. V shed 5 bases and J shed 1 base, with 15 bases lying between them. In DNA form, the CDR3 reads TGTGCCAGCAGTGACCCGCAGGGGGGATCCTACGAGCAGTACTTC. Its protein product is CASSDPQGGSYEQYF.

This clonotype came up many times. The rearrangement links TRBV2 to TRBJ1-1, with no clear D. The germline V gene has CDR1 SNHLY and CDR2 FYNNEI. The CDR3 runs 14 residues. Between the trimmed V and J ends, which lost 2 bases and 0 bases, there was a span of 7 bases. Written as DNA, the CDR3 is TGTGCCAGCAGTGAATTGGCGGTGAACACTGAAGCTTTCTTT. It yields the protein CASSELAVNTEAFF.

The rearrangement uses TRBV29-1 and TRBJ2-7; unclear D gene. The CDR3 length is 12 residues. V was cut by 7 bases and J by 3 bases, with 13 bases left in between. Germline CDR1 reads SQVTM; CDR2 reads ANQGSEA. CDR3: CSAPGDNYEQYF. DNA of the CDR3: TGCAGCGCCCCAGGAGACAACTACGAGCAGTACTTC.

This clonotype was seen ten or more times. The J gene is TRBJ2-7, the V gene TRBV28; D gene ambiguous. The CDR3 loop spans 13 amino acids. Germline V gene data show CDR1 as MDHEN and CDR2 as SYDVKM. The V end lost 1 base, the J end lost 5 bases, and 9 bases lay between the germline ends. The CDR3 nucleotides are TGTGCCAGCAGTTTATTCGGTGGGAACGAGCAGTACTTC. Its translation: CASSLFGGNEQYF.

The chain couples TRBV7-9 to TRBJ2-3; 10 nucleotides match TRBD2. This CDR3 comprises 16 residues. Germline-derived CDR1 and CDR2 are SEHNR and FQNEAQ (reference sequence). Losses at the gene ends were 3 bases for V and 3 bases for J; bases not matched to a gene: 6. This CDR3 is CASSFKTSGQTDTQYF. The CDR3 nucleotides read TGTGCCAGCAGCTTTAAGACTAGCGGGCAAACAGATACGCAGTATTTT.

This clonotype occurred many times. The V gene is TRBV28, the J gene TRBJ2-5; the match to TRBD1 covers 10 bases. The CDR3 extends over 16 amino acids. J gave up 5 bases and V 5 bases, and 11 bases lay outside the gene matches. In germline, CDR1 is MDHEN, CDR2 SYDVKM. The CDR3, as DNA: TGTGCCAGCAGTGGAAACCGGGACAGGGGTTCGGAGACCCAGTACTTC. It translates to CASSGNRDRGSETQYF.